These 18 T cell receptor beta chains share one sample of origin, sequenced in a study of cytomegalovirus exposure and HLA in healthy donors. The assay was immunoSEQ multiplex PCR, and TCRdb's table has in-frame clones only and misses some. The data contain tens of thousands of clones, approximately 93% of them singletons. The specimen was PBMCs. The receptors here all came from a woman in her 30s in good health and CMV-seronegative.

The CDR3 region is CASSTTGETYGYTF. The CDR3 region has the DNA TGTGCCAGCAGTACCACAGGTGAAACCTATGGCTACACCTTC. This chain uses TRBV28 with TRBJ1-2; a possible D gene is TRBD1 (5 bases). Germline-derived CDR1 and CDR2 are MDHEN and SYDVKM. Trimming left V 5 bases short and J 4 bases short, with 14 bases between. There are 14 residues in the CDR3.

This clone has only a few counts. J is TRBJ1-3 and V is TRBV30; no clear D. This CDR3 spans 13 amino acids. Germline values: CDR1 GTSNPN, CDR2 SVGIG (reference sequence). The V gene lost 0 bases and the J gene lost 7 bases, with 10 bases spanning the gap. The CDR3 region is CAWSVGGLNTIYF. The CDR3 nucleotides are TGTGCCTGGAGTGTAGGAGGGTTGAACACCATATATTTT. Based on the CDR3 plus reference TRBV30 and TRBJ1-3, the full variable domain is SQTIHQWPATLVQPVGSPLSLECTVEGTSNPNLYWYRQAAGRGLQLLFYSVGIGQISSEVPQNLSASRPQDRQFILSSKKLLLSDSGFYLCAWSVGGLNTIYFGEGSWLTVV.

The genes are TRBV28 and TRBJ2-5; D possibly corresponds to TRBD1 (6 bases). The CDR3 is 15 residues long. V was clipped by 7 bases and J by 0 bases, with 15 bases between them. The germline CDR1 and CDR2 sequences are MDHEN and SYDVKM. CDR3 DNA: TGTGCCAGCATCCCAAGGGGGACCGACCAAGAGACCCAGTACTTC. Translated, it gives CASIPRGTDQETQYF.

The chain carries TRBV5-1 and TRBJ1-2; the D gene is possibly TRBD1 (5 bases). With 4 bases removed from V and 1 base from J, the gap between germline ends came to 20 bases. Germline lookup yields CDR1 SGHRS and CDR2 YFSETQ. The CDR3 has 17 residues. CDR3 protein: CASSPSGGAGDNYGYTF. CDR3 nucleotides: TGCGCCAGCAGCCCGTCTGGAGGGGCTGGGGATAACTATGGCTACACCTTC.

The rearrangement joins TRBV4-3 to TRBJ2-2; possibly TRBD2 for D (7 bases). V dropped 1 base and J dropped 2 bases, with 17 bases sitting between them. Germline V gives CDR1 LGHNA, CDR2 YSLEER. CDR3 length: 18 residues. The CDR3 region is CASSQVARRGRNTGELFF. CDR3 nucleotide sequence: TGCGCCAGCAGCCAAGTGGCAAGGCGGGGGCGTAACACCGGGGAGCTGTTTTTT.

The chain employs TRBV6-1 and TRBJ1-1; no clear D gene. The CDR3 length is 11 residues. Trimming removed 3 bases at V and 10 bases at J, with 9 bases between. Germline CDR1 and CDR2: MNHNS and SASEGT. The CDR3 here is CASSDGKGAFF. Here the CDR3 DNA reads TGTGCCAGCAGTGACGGGAAGGGAGCTTTCTTT.

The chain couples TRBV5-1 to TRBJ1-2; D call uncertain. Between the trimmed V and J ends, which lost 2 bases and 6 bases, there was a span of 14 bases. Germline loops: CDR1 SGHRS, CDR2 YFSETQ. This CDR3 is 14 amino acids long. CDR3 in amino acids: CASSFESSGNGYTF. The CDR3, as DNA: TGCGCCAGCAGCTTTGAGTCTTCGGGGAATGGCTACACCTTC.

The CDR3 spells CAISKTGTSGGPANTDTQYF. CDR3 nucleotides: TGTGCCATCAGTAAAACCGGGACTAGCGGGGGGCCAGCTAACACAGATACGCAGTATTTT. The chain joins TRBV10-3 to TRBJ2-3; TRBD2 matches 15 bases. This CDR3 has 20 amino acids. V gave up 5 bases and J gave up 2 bases; unmatched junction bases: 14. Germline V lookup: CDR1 ENHRY, CDR2 SYGVKD.

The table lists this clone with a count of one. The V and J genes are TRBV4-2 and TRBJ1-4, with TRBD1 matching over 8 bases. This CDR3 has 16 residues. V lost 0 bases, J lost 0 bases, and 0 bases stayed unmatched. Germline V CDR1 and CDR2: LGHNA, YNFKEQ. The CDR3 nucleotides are TGTGCCAGCAGCCAAGAACAGGGGGCAACTAATGAAAAACTGTTTTTT. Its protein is CASSQEQGATNEKLFF.

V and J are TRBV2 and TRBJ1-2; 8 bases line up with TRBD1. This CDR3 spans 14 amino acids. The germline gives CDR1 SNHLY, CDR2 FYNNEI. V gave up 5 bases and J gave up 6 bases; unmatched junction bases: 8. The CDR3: CASSSQGARDGYTF. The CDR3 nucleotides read TGTGCCAGCAGTTCTCAGGGGGCGCGGGATGGCTACACCTTC.

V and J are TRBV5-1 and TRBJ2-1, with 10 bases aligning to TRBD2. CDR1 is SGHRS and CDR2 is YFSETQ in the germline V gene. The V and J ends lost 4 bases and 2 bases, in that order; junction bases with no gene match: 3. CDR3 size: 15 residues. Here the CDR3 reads CASSQSGGAYNEQFF. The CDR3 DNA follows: TGCGCCAGCAGCCAGAGCGGGGGGGCCTACAATGAGCAGTTCTTC.

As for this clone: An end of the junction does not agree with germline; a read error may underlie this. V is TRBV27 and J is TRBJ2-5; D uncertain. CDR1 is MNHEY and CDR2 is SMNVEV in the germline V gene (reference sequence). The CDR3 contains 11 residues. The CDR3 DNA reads TGTGTCAGCAGATCATACAAGACCCAGTACTTC. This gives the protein CVSRSYKTQYF.

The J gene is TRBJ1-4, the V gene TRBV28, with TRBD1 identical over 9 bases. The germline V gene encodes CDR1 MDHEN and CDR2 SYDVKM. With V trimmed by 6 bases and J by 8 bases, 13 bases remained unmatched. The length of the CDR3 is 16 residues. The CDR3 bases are TGTGCCAGCAGCTACAGGCCTACAGGGGGCGGCGAAAAACTGTTTTTT. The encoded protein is CASSYRPTGGGEKLFF.

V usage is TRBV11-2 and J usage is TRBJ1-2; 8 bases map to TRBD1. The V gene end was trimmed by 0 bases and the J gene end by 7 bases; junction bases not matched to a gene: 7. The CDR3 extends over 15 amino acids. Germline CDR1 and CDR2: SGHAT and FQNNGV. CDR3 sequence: CASSLDPGGYGGYTF. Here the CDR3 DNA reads TGTGCCAGCAGCTTAGATCCAGGGGGCTACGGTGGCTACACCTTC.

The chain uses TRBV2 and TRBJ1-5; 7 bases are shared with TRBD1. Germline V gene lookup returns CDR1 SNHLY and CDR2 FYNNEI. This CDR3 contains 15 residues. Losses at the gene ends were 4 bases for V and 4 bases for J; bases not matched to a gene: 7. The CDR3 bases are TGTGCCAGCAGTGGCTACGGACAGGAGAATCAGCCCCAGCATTTT. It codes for CASSGYGQENQPQHF.

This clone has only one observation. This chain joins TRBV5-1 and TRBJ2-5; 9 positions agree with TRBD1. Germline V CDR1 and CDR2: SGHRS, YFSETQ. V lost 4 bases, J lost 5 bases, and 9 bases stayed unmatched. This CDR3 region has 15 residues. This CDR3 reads CASSPSGTGWETQYF. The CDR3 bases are TGCGCCAGCAGCCCCTCCGGGACAGGGTGGGAGACCCAGTACTTC.

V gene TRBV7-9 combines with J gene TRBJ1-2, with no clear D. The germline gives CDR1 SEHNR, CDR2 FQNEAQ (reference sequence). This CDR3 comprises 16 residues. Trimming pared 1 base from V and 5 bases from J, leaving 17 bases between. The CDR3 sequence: CASSLEVLGGGYGYTF. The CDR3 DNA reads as TGTGCCAGCAGCTTAGAAGTCCTAGGCGGTGGGTATGGCTACACCTTC.

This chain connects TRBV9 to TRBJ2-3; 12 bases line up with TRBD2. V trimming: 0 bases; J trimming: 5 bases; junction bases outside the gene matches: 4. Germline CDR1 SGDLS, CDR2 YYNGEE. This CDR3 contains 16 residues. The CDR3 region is CASSVGGGLAGDTQYF. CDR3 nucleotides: TGTGCCAGCAGCGTAGGAGGGGGACTAGCGGGAGATACGCAGTATTTT.